This TCR beta chain was sequenced during a study of monozygotic twins with inflammatory bowel disease. A word on this clonotype: Its antigen is not identified.

cDNA was made in eight separate reactions per sample. Both TCRalpha and TCRbeta cDNA were subjected to two nested PCRs lasting approximately 16 and 10 cycles. TCRdb re-called the 5' RACE reads; every CDR3 protein appears as one record, without DNA. This listing includes some 190,000 distinct CDR3 sequences. Study results and caveats: Differing T cell subtypes remained indistinguishable.

Sequenced material: blood. This receptor was identified in a human donor with ulcerative colitis or Crohn's disease, or a healthy co-twin of an affected twin (not recorded which).

The CDR3 sequence: CASSFGLAGDHEQFF. The chain employs TRBV28 and TRBJ2-1; TCRdb selects TRBD2, and the lack of DNA leaves this call unchecked. This CDR3 region has 15 residues. Germline V gene sequence: CDR1 MDHEN, CDR2 SYDVKM.